This T cell receptor beta chain is drawn from a study of blood T cell repertoires in COVID-19. Study-level background: Samples came from the United States, Italy and Spain, spanning acute and convalescent COVID-19. Nucleic acid was either cDNA or gDNA, and it came from T cells, B-cell-depleted T cells, or PBMCs.

The CDR3 is 11 residues long. Unmatched junction bases numbered 3, after V lost 5 bases and J lost 5 bases. Per the germline V gene, CDR1 is DFQATT and CDR2 is SNEGSKA (reference sequence). Clones were sequenced by immunoSEQ multiplex PCR, and TCRdb holds only the in-frame ones, with some missing. This sample has roughly 300,000 clones, with more than 80% found just once. Sequenced sample: peripheral blood. The receptor was isolated from a man between 18 and 29 years old who had recovered from COVID-19. The V and J genes are TRBV20-1 and TRBJ2-7; TRBD1 matches 7 bases. The CDR3 DNA sequence: TGCAGTGCTGAAACAGGGGACGAGCAGTACTTC. Amino acids: CSAETGDEQYF.